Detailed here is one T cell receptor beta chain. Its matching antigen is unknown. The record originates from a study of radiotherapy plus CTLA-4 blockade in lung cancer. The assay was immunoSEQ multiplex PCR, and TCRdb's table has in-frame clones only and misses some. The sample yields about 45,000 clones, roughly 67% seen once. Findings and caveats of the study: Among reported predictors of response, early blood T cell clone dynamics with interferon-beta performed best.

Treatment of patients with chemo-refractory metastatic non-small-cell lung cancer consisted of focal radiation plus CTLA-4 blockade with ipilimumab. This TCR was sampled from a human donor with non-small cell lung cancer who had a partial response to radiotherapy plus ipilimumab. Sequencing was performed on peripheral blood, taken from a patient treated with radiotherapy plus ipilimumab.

Here the CDR3 reads CASSLGVLANYEQFF. CDR3 DNA: TGTGCCAGCAGCCTCGGGGTATTAGCTAACTATGAGCAGTTCTTC. The gene calls are TRBV7-9 and TRBJ2-1; tentative D call: TRBD2 (5 bases). V dropped 5 bases and J dropped 8 bases, with 19 bases sitting between them. The CDR3 extends over 15 amino acids. Germline lookup yields CDR1 SEHNR and CDR2 FQNEAQ (reference sequence). Drawing the rest from reference TRBV7-9 and TRBJ2-1, the complete variable domain is DTGVSQNPRHKITKRGQNVTFRCDPISEHNRLYWYRQTLGQGPEFLTYFQNEAQLEKSRLLSDRFSAERPKGSFSTLEIQRTEQGDSAMYLCASSLGVLANYEQFFGPGTRLTVL.